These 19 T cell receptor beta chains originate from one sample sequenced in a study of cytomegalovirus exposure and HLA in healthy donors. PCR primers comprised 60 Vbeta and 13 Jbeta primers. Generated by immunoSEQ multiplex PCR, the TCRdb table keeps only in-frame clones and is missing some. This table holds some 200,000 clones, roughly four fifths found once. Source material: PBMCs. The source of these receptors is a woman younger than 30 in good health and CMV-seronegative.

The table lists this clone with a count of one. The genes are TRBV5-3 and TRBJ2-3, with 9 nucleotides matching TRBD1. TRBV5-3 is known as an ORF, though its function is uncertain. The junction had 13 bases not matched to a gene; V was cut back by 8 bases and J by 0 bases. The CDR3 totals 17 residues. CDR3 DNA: TGTGCCAGGGGAAATGGGGTCGGGACAGGGAGCACAGATACGCAGTATTTT. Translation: CARGNGVGTGSTDTQYF.

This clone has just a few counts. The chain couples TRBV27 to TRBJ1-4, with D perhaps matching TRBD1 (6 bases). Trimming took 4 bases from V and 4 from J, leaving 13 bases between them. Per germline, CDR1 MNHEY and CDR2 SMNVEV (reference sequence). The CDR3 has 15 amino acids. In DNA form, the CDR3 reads TGTGCCAGCAGTTCAACTCAGGGGATTAATGAAAAACTGTTTTTT. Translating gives CASSSTQGINEKLFF.

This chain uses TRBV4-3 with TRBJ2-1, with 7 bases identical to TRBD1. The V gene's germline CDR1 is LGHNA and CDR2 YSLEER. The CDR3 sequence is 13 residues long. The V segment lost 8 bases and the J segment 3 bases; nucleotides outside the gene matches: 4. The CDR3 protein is CASGDRVYNEQFF. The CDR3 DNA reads TGCGCCAGCGGTGACAGGGTCTACAATGAGCAGTTCTTC.

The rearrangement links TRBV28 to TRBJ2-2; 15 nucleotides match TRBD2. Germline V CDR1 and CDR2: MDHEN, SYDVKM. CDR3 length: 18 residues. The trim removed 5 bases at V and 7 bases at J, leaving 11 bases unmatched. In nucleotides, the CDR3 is TGTGCCAGCAGTCTACTCGGACTAGCGGGAGGGCCGGGCGGGGAGCTGTTTTTT. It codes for CASSLLGLAGGPGGELFF. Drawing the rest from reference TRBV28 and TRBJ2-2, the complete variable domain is DVKVTQSSRYLVKRTGEKVFLECVQDMDHENMFWYRQDPGLGLRLIYFSYDVKMKEKGDIPEGYSVSREKKERFSLILESASTNQTSMYLCASSLLGLAGGPGGELFFGEGSRLTVL.

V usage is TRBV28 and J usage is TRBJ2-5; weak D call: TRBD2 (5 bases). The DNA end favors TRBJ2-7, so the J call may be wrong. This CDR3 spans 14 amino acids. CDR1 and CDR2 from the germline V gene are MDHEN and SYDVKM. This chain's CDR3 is CASSLEVASHEQYF. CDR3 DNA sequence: TGTGCCAGCAGTTTAGAGGTAGCGTCCCACGAGCAGTACTTC.

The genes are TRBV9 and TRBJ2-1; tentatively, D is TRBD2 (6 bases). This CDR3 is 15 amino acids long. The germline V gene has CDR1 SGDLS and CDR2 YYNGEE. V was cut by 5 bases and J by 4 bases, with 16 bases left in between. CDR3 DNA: TGTGCCAGCAGTGGAGAGGCGGAGGGGTACAATGAGCAGTTCTTC. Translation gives CASSGEAEGYNEQFF.

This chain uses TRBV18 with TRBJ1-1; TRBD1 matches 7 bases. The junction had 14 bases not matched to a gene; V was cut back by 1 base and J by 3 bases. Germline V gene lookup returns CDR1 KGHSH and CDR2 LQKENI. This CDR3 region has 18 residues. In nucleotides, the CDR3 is TGTGCCAGCTCACCACAGCTCCCCCCACAGGGGAAGGACACTGAAGCTTTCTTT. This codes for CASSPQLPPQGKDTEAFF.

CDR3 coding DNA: TGTGCCAGCAGCGTAGTCGAACAGGAGACTAGCACAGATACGCAGTATTTT. Amino acids: CASSVVEQETSTDTQYF. The gene calls are TRBV9 and TRBJ2-3; the D gene is possibly TRBD1 (5 bases). The CDR3 loop spans 17 amino acids. CDR1 is SGDLS and CDR2 is YYNGEE in the germline V gene. Trimming took 0 bases from V and 0 from J, leaving 14 bases between them.

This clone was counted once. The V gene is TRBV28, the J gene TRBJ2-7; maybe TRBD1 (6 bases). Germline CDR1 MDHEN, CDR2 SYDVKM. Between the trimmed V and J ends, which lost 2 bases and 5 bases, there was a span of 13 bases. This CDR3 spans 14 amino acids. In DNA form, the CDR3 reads TGTGCCAGCAGTTTAGGGCAGGGGCTAGACGAGCAGTACTTC. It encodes CASSLGQGLDEQYF.

The CDR3 region is CATFSGNYQSTDTQYF. Here the CDR3 DNA reads TGTGCCACCTTTAGCGGGAACTACCAAAGCACAGATACGCAGTATTTT. The rearrangement uses TRBV10-3 and TRBJ2-3; 8 bases map to TRBD2. The CDR3 is 16 residues long. The germline V gene has CDR1 ENHRY and CDR2 SYGVKD. V trimming: 10 bases; J trimming: 0 bases; junction bases outside the gene matches: 12.

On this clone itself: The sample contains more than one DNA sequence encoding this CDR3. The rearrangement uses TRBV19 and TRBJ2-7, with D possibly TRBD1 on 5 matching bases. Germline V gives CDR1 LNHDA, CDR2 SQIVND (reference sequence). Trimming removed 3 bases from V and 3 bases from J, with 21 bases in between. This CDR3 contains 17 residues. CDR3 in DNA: TGTGCCAGTAGTATCAGGGCTGGAGTTCAAAGGGGCTACGAGCAGTACGTC. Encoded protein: CASSIRAGVQRGYEQYV.

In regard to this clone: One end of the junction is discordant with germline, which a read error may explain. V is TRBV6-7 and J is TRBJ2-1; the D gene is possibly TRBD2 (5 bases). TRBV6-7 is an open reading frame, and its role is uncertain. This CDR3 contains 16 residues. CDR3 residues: CASSYSKASTTDEPFF. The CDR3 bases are TGTGCCAGCAGTTACTCGAAGGCTAGCACGACGGACGAGCCGTTCTTC.

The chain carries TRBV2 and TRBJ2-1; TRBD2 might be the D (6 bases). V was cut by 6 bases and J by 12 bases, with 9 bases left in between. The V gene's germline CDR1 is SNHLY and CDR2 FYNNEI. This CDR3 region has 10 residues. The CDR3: CASRGTSQFF. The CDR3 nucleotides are TGTGCCAGCAGAGGGACTTCGCAGTTCTTC. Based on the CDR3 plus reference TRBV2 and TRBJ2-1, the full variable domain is EPEVTQTPSHQVTQMGQEVILRCVPISNHLYFYWYRQILGQKVEFLVSFYNNEISEKSEIFDDQFSVERPDGSNFTLKIRSTKLEDSAMYFCASRGTSQFFGPGTRLTVL.

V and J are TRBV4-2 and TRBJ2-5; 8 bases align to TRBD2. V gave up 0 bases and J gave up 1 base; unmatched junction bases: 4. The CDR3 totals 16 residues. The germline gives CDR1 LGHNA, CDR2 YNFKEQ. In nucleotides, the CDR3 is TGTGCCAGCAGCCAAGACGCCCGGGAGGGCCAAGAGACCCAGTACTTC. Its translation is CASSQDAREGQETQYF.

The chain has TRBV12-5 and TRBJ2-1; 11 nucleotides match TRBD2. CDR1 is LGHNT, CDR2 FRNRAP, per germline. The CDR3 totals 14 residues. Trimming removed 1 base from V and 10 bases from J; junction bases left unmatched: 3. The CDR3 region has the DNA TGTGCTAGTGGTTTGGGACTAGCGGGAAGGGAGCAGTTCTTC. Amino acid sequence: CASGLGLAGREQFF.

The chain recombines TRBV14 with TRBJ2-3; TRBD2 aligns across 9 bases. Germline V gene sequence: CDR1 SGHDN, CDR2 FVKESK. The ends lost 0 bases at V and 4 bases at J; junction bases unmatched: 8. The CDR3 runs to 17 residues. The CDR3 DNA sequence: TGTGCCAGCAGCCAAGAAGGGGAGCGGGAGGCCCCAGATACGCAGTATTTT. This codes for CASSQEGEREAPDTQYF.

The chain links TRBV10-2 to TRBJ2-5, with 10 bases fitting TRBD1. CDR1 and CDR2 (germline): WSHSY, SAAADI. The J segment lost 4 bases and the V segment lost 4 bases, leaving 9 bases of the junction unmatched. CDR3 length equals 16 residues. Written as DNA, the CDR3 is TGCGCCAGCAGTGGGGCCGGGGACAGGGGCAGAGAGACCCAGTACTTC. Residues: CASSGAGDRGRETQYF.

CDR3 sequence reads: CASSIGLAGDREQFF. The CDR3 DNA sequence: TGTGCCAGTAGTATAGGACTAGCGGGGGATAGAGAGCAGTTCTTC. V and J are TRBV19 and TRBJ2-1; 12 bases are shared with TRBD2. The CDR3 is 15 amino acids. V lost 1 base and J lost 10; bases outside the gene matches: 5. CDR1 is LNHDA, CDR2 SQIVND, per germline (reference sequence).

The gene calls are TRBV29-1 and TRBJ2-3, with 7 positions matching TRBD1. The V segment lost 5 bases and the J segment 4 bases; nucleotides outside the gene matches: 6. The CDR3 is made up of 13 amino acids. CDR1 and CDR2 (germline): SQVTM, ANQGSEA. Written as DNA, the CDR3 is TGCAGCGTTCCCACAGGGGTAGCAGATACGCAGTATTTT. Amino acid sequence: CSVPTGVADTQYF.